One sample yielded the 10 T cell receptor beta chains listed below, sequenced in a study of blood T cells in healthy people across ages (dated by TCRdb to 2015 to 2017). Library preparation employed 5' RACE. Sequenced on an Illumina HiSeq 2500. A second about 7 to 12 cycle PCR used a sample-barcoded 5' primer and a J-beta primer mix. The public reads were reprocessed in TCRdb via fastp at Q25 and MiXCR, keeping in-frame beta chains. Under each unique CDR3 protein, matching rows form one entry showing the most common genes and DNA. This sample holds approximately 800,000 distinct CDR3 sequences; about 55% were observed only once. The top ten clonotypes cover roughly 40% of the sample. Material: blood. The origin of the receptors is a man at least 80 years old in good health.

The gene calls are TRBV5-1 and TRBJ2-7, with D tentatively TRBD1 (6 bases). The germline V and J ends were trimmed by 3 bases and 7 bases, with 17 bases remaining between them. In germline, CDR1 is SGHRS, CDR2 YFSETQ. This CDR3 has 14 amino acids. The CDR3 region is CASSSQGPRNEQYF. The CDR3 DNA reads as TGCGCCAGCAGCTCACAGGGACCCCGCAATGAGCAGTACTTC.

The J gene is TRBJ2-1, the V gene TRBV2, with D perhaps being TRBD1 or TRBD2 (5 bases each). The germline CDR1 and CDR2 sequences are SNHLY and FYNNEI. CDR3 length equals 15 residues. V was clipped by 7 bases and J by 2 bases, with 15 bases between them. As DNA, the CDR3 is TGTGCCAGCAATCAGTGGGACGTTGCCTACAATGAGCAGTTCTTC. Protein: CASNQWDVAYNEQFF.

The J gene is TRBJ2-7, the V gene TRBV9, with 7 bases that match TRBD2. With 4 bases clipped from V and 7 bases from J, the junction kept 8 bases outside the gene matches. CDR1 is SGDLS and CDR2 is YYNGEE in the germline V gene. CDR3 size: 13 residues. This CDR3 is CASSPWGGMEQYF. The CDR3 DNA is TGTGCCAGCAGCCCATGGGGGGGGATGGAGCAGTACTTC.

This clonotype has just one count. The rearrangement uses TRBV5-8 and TRBJ1-3, with D perhaps matching TRBD1 (5 bases). Trimming stripped 2 bases from V and 1 base from J, with 10 bases between. This CDR3 is 15 amino acids long. Germline V gene data show CDR1 as SGHTS and CDR2 as YDEGEE. CDR3 DNA sequence: TGTGCCAGCAGCTTACCATCAGGGTCTGGAAACACCATATATTTT. Amino acid sequence: CASSLPSGSGNTIYF.

The table lists this clonotype with a few counts. The chain joins TRBV9 to TRBJ2-5; possible D gene TRBD2, 7 bases. The germline CDR1 and CDR2 sequences are SGDLS and YYNGEE. This CDR3 region has 17 residues. Trimming stripped 3 bases from V and 1 base from J, with 19 bases between. In DNA form, the CDR3 reads TGTGCCAGCAGCGAGTGGGAGGGGGGCATGCCCCAAGAGACCCAGTACTTC. Translated, it gives CASSEWEGGMPQETQYF. Complete variable domain (other parts from reference TRBV9 and TRBJ2-5): DSGVTQTPKHLITATGQRVTLRCSPRSGDLSVYWYQQSLDQGLQFLIQYYNGEERAKGNILERFSAQQFPDLHSELNLSSLELGDSALYFCASSEWEGGMPQETQYFGPGTRLLVL.

A single count supports this clonotype. This chain uses TRBV21-1 with TRBJ2-3; the table's TRBD1 call for D was not verified on the DNA. TRBV21-1 is a documented pseudogene. This CDR3 is 16 amino acids long. The CDR3, as DNA: TGTGCCAGCAGCAAAGCGGGGCGATCCGGGCCAGATACGCAGTATTTT. As protein: CASSKAGRSGPDTQYF.

V usage is TRBV5-1 and J usage is TRBJ2-2; a weak D match, TRBD2 (6 bases). Germline CDR1 SGHRS, CDR2 YFSETQ. V was clipped by 4 bases and J by 1 base, with 14 bases between them. This CDR3 is built from 16 residues. CDR3 amino acids: CASSPGGGWNTGELFF. The CDR3 DNA follows: TGCGCCAGCAGCCCCGGAGGAGGGTGGAACACCGGGGAGCTGTTTTTT.

The chain's CDR3 is CAISESDRDYGYTF. CDR3 nucleotides: TGTGCCATCAGTGAGTCTGACAGGGACTATGGCTACACCTTC. The V call is TRBV10-3, the J call TRBJ1-2, with TRBD1 matching over 7 bases. The trim removed 0 bases at V and 3 bases at J, leaving 1 base unmatched. Looked up from germline, CDR1 is ENHRY and CDR2 is SYGVKD. The CDR3 has 14 residues.

The chain uses TRBV12-3 or TRBV12-4 and TRBJ1-2, with D hard to call. The CDR3 length is 13 residues. Trimming pared 6 bases from V and 5 bases from J, leaving 13 bases between. The CDR3: CASRDLGLYGYTF. In DNA, the CDR3 is TGTGCCAGCAGAGACCTCGGACTGTATGGCTACACCTTC.

V gene TRBV29-1 combines with J gene TRBJ2-5; a possible D gene is TRBD1 (5 bases). This CDR3 comprises 12 residues. Trimming removed 4 bases at V and 11 bases at J, with 17 bases between. Germline loops: CDR1 SQVTM, CDR2 ANQGSEA. CDR3 DNA sequence: TGCAGCGTTGGACAGAAAAACAATGAGCAGTACTTC. This sequence encodes CSVGQKNNEQYF.